Following are 30 T cell receptor beta chains from one sample sequenced in a study. One entry per CDR3 protein, called by TCRdb with MiXCR from the 5' RACE reads. The table includes about 57,000 distinct CDR3 sequences, 28% detected once. The sequencing sample was made of tumor-infiltrating memory CD4+ T cells sorted from the breast tumor. Specified subset: memory CD4+ T cells, CD4+CD45RO+CD25-. These receptors all come from a female donor with breast cancer.

The rearrangement uses TRBV7-3 and TRBJ1-3; D may be TRBD1 (6 bases). The CDR3 runs 15 residues. Trimming removed 2 bases from V and 3 bases from J, with 11 bases in between. CDR1 is SGHTA and CDR2 is FQGTGA in the germline V gene. The CDR3 DNA follows: TGTGCCAGCAGCTTATCAACAGGGATTGGAAACACCATATATTTT. This gives the protein CASSLSTGIGNTIYF.

The chain links TRBV5-1 to TRBJ2-7; D is possibly TRBD2 (5 bases). Germline V gene sequence: CDR1 SGHRS, CDR2 YFSETQ. V was clipped by 4 bases and J by 7 bases, with 15 bases between them. This CDR3 is 13 amino acids long. The CDR3 sequence is CASSRPPTREQYF. CDR3 nucleotide sequence: TGCGCCAGCAGCCGTCCCCCTACTAGGGAGCAGTACTTC.

This clonotype was counted between two and nine times. This chain uses TRBV20-1 with TRBJ2-2, with TRBD1 as a possible D gene (5 bases). Deletions cut 3 bases from V and 7 bases from J, with 12 bases between. Germline CDR1 and CDR2: DFQATT and SNEGSKA (reference sequence). The CDR3 totals 13 residues. The CDR3 nucleotides are TGCAGTGCTAGGATCCCAGGGTACGGGGAGCTGTTTTTT. This codes for CSARIPGYGELFF.

With respect to this clonotype: A read error may account for a junction end that differs from germline. This chain joins TRBV28 and TRBJ2-7; 7 bases align to TRBD1. CDR1 and CDR2 from the germline V gene are MDHEN and SYDVKM. The CDR3 spans 14 residues. CDR3 amino acids: CASILPTGPYEQYF. The CDR3 coding sequence is TGTGCCAGCATTTTACCGACAGGGCCCTACGAGCAGTACTTC.

This clonotype was counted between two and nine times. The chain combines TRBV7-2 with TRBJ2-5, with no clear D. The CDR3 length is 13 residues. Trimming shortened V by 0 bases and J by 4 bases, and 6 bases separated the two germline ends. Germline values: CDR1 SGHTA, CDR2 FQGNSA. The CDR3 sequence is CASSLAIRETQYF. CDR3 bases: TGTGCCAGCAGCTTAGCGATTCGAGAGACCCAGTACTTC.

This clonotype was seen more than once but under ten times. This rearrangement joins TRBV5-6 to TRBJ2-7; 7 bases line up with TRBD1. The CDR3 spans 14 residues. J gave up 5 bases and V 3 bases, and 8 bases lay outside the gene matches. Germline CDR1 reads SGHDT; CDR2 reads YYEEEE. CDR3 amino acids: CASSSPTGYHEQYF. Written as DNA, the CDR3 is TGTGCCAGCAGCTCACCGACAGGGTACCACGAGCAGTACTTC. The full variable domain, rest sourced from reference TRBV5-6 and TRBJ2-7, is DAGVTQSPTHLIKTRGQQVTLRCSPKSGHDTVSWYQQALGQGPQFIFQYYEEEERQRGNFPDRFSGHQFPNYSSELNVNALLLGDSALYLCASSSPTGYHEQYFGPGTRLTVT.

The rearrangement links TRBV5-1 to TRBJ1-2; D gene ambiguous. This CDR3 has 13 residues. The V and J ends lost 0 bases and 6 bases respectively, with 9 bases between them. From germline, CDR1 is SGHRS and CDR2 YFSETQ. CDR3 nucleotide sequence: TGCGCCAGCAGCTTGGACATCGTCGATGGCTACACCTTC. Protein: CASSLDIVDGYTF.

This clonotype was seen only a few times. The CDR3 coding sequence is TGCAGTGCTATGAGGACAAGCGGAACCTACGAGCAGTACTTC. This sequence encodes CSAMRTSGTYEQYF. The chain uses TRBV20-1 and TRBJ2-7; D may be TRBD1 or TRBD2 (5 bases each). The V end lost 4 bases, the J end lost 2 bases, and 15 bases lay between the germline ends. The CDR3 length is 14 residues. The germline V gene encodes CDR1 DFQATT and CDR2 SNEGSKA (reference sequence).

In its sample, this clonotype was seen many times. The chain combines TRBV6-5 with TRBJ1-6, with D unclear. CDR1 is MNHEY and CDR2 is SVGAGI in the germline V gene. This CDR3 contains 16 residues. Between the trimmed V and J ends, which lost 4 bases and 4 bases, there was a span of 14 bases. CDR3 sequence reads: CASSSSPQIYNSPLHF. CDR3 coding DNA: TGTGCCAGCAGTTCCTCCCCACAGATTTATAATTCACCCCTCCACTTT.

The J gene is TRBJ1-1, the V gene TRBV6-5; weak D call: TRBD1 (6 bases). Trimming removed 4 bases from V and 9 bases from J, with 15 bases in between. The CDR3 covers 13 residues. Germline CDR1 reads MNHEY; CDR2 reads SVGAGI. The chain's CDR3 is CASSLDRRNQAFF. The CDR3 nucleotides read TGTGCCAGCAGTTTAGACAGGAGAAATCAAGCTTTCTTT.

This chain uses TRBV6-5 with TRBJ2-7, with TRBD1 matching over 7 bases. The CDR3 is 13 amino acids. V lost 6 bases to trimming and J lost 2 bases; unmatched junction nucleotides: 4. The germline V gene has CDR1 MNHEY and CDR2 SVGAGI. The CDR3 nucleotides read TGTGCCAGCAGCCGGGACAGAGCCTACGAGCAGTACTTC. Its protein is CASSRDRAYEQYF.

This clonotype was detected once. The rearrangement uses TRBV5-1 and TRBJ1-5; D not resolved. Trimming shortened V by 0 bases and J by 7 bases, and 14 bases separated the two germline ends. Germline CDR1 SGHRS, CDR2 YFSETQ. The CDR3 contains 15 residues. For the CDR3, the DNA is TGCGCCAGCAGCTTGGACGGAGGACGGGGACAGCCCCAGCATTTT. The encoded protein is CASSLDGGRGQPQHF.

The V gene is TRBV11-2, the J gene TRBJ2-3; D remains ambiguous. The CDR3 has 14 amino acids. Per germline, CDR1 SGHAT and CDR2 FQNNGV. Trimming left V 1 base short and J 2 bases short, with 7 bases between. CDR3 amino acids: CASSLVQSTDTQYF. The CDR3 DNA reads as TGTGCCAGCAGCTTAGTCCAGTCCACAGATACGCAGTATTTT.

This clonotype showed up many times. The chain carries TRBV7-2 and TRBJ2-3; D is undetermined. CDR1 and CDR2 from the germline V gene are SGHTA and FQGNSA. The ends were cut back, 5 bases at V and 1 base at J, with 10 bases in the middle. The CDR3 length is 14 residues. The CDR3 loop reads CASSQSPGTDTQYF. The CDR3 DNA follows: TGTGCCAGCAGCCAGAGTCCGGGCACAGATACGCAGTATTTT. Looking up the rest from reference TRBV7-2 and TRBJ2-3 gives the full variable domain: GAGVSQSPSNKVTEKGKDVELRCDPISGHTALYWYRQSLGQGLEFLIYFQGNSAPDKSGLPSDRFSAERTGGSVSTLTIQRTQQEDSAVYLCASSQSPGTDTQYFGPGTRLTVL.

This clonotype came up once. The rearrangement joins TRBV5-1 to TRBJ2-4; D may correspond to TRBD1 or TRBD2 (5 bases each). Per germline, CDR1 SGHRS and CDR2 YFSETQ. There are 18 residues in the CDR3. V lost 3 bases, J lost 0 bases, and 19 bases lay in between. CDR3 coding DNA: TGCGCCAGCAGCTCCGACGGGGCACCTCGGAGAGCCAAAAACATTCAGTACTTC. It translates to CASSSDGAPRRAKNIQYF.

This clonotype was observed at least ten times. V usage is TRBV5-1 and J usage is TRBJ2-7, with 8 positions matching TRBD1. J gave up 8 bases and V 1 base, and 8 bases lay outside the gene matches. The germline gives CDR1 SGHRS, CDR2 YFSETQ. CDR3 length: 14 residues. The CDR3 spells CASSLQLDRGKQYF. CDR3 bases: TGCGCCAGCAGCTTGCAACTCGACAGGGGTAAGCAGTACTTC.

This clonotype was counted a few times. This CDR3 reads CASSPGDPNQPQHF. The CDR3 bases are TGCGCCAGCAGCCCGGGGGACCCCAATCAGCCCCAGCATTTT. This rearrangement joins TRBV5-1 to TRBJ1-5; TRBD1 might be the D (5 bases). Germline V gives CDR1 SGHRS, CDR2 YFSETQ. The CDR3 loop spans 14 amino acids. Trimming removed 4 bases at V and 3 bases at J, with 11 bases between.

This clonotype was picked up a small number of times. This chain joins TRBV4-2 and TRBJ1-1; the D is unclear. Germline V gene sequence: CDR1 LGHNA, CDR2 YNFKEQ. The CDR3 has 14 residues. V was clipped by 5 bases and J by 0 bases, with 10 bases between them. In DNA form, the CDR3 reads TGTGCCAGCAGCAGTGGACGGCTGAACACTGAAGCTTTCTTT. This translates into CASSSGRLNTEAFF.

This clonotype was counted only a few times. The CDR3 sequence: CASSRTGGSETQYF. Written as DNA, the CDR3 is TGTGCCAGCAGCCGGACAGGGGGCAGTGAGACCCAGTACTTC. This sequence joins TRBV12-3 or TRBV12-4 and TRBJ2-5; 11 nucleotides match TRBD1. CDR3 length: 14 amino acids. J lost 5 bases, V lost 6 bases, and 5 bases had no gene match.

This rearrangement joins TRBV14 to TRBJ2-7; 10 bases are shared with TRBD2. The germline V gene has CDR1 SGHDN and CDR2 FVKESK. The junction had 4 bases not matched to a gene; V was cut back by 1 base and J by 4 bases. This CDR3 comprises 15 residues. The CDR3: CASSQVSSGGYEQYF. The CDR3 nucleotides are TGTGCCAGCAGCCAAGTCTCTAGCGGGGGATACGAGCAGTACTTC.

There are a few counts of this clonotype. The rearrangement joins TRBV13 to TRBJ1-3, with D possibly matching TRBD1 (5 bases). CDR3 size: 13 residues. Germline V gene sequence: CDR1 PRHDT, CDR2 FYEKMQ (reference sequence). Trimming pared 7 bases from V and 4 bases from J, leaving 11 bases between. The CDR3 is CASIRGSGNTIYF. The CDR3, as DNA: TGTGCCAGCATCCGGGGGAGCGGAAACACCATATATTTT.

This clonotype has just a few counts. The chain combines TRBV6-1 with TRBJ1-1, with TRBD1 as a possible D gene (6 bases). Germline V gene sequence: CDR1 MNHNS, CDR2 SASEGT. The V and J ends lost 1 base and 7 bases respectively, with 13 bases between them. This CDR3 spans 14 amino acids. The CDR3 spells CASSEGGGQREAFF. CDR3 DNA sequence: TGTGCCAGCAGTGAAGGAGGCGGACAGCGTGAAGCTTTCTTT.

The rearrangement uses TRBV7-6 and TRBJ1-1; possible D gene TRBD1, 5 bases. V was cut by 4 bases and J by 5 bases, with 11 bases left in between. From germline, CDR1 is SGHVS and CDR2 FNYEAQ. CDR3 length: 13 amino acids. The CDR3 region has the DNA TGTGCCAGCAGCTACCTGGGGGGGACTGAAGCTTTCTTT. Amino acids: CASSYLGGTEAFF.

A few counts support this clonotype. The V call is TRBV5-1, the J call TRBJ2-1; no definite D call. CDR3 length: 15 amino acids. CDR1 is SGHRS, CDR2 YFSETQ, per germline. The ends were cut back, 5 bases at V and 0 bases at J, with 12 bases in the middle. CDR3 in amino acids: CASSFTQSSYNEQFF. CDR3 nucleotides: TGCGCCAGCAGTTTCACTCAAAGCTCCTACAATGAGCAGTTCTTC.

The chain links TRBV5-6 to TRBJ1-1; maybe TRBD1 (5 bases). V was clipped by 0 bases and J by 6 bases, with 12 bases between them. This CDR3 is built from 14 residues. CDR1 is SGHDT and CDR2 is YYEEEE in the germline V gene. CDR3 nucleotide sequence: TGTGCCAGCAGCTTGGCCGGCGGGGGATCTGAAGCTTTCTTT. This sequence encodes CASSLAGGGSEAFF.

The chain has TRBV12-3 or TRBV12-4 and TRBJ2-1, with 7 bases that match TRBD2. The CDR3 consists of 17 residues. Germline trimming cut 6 bases from V and 3 bases from J; bases unmatched to any gene: 14. The CDR3 protein is CASSPSASSGNYNEQFF. In DNA form, the CDR3 reads TGTGCCAGCAGCCCCTCGGCTTCTAGCGGAAACTACAATGAGCAGTTCTTC.

V is TRBV28 and J is TRBJ2-4; D is possibly TRBD1 (5 bases). V dropped 7 bases and J dropped 3 bases, with 10 bases sitting between them. Per germline, CDR1 MDHEN and CDR2 SYDVKM. The CDR3 runs to 13 residues. The CDR3 spells CASNTQGKNIQYF. In nucleotides, the CDR3 is TGTGCCAGCAATACCCAGGGCAAAAACATTCAGTACTTC.

This clonotype was picked up a small number of times. The V call is TRBV12-3 or TRBV12-4, the J call TRBJ2-1; D perhaps matches TRBD2 (5 bases). Trimming took 2 bases from V and 4 from J, leaving 9 bases between them. This CDR3 has 14 amino acids. The CDR3: CASSLFGKYNEQFF. CDR3 coding DNA: TGTGCCAGCAGTTTATTCGGGAAATACAATGAGCAGTTCTTC.

This clonotype was seen more than once but under ten times. The V call is TRBV7-9, the J call TRBJ1-1; D remains unclear. Trimming removed 4 bases at V and 8 bases at J, with 11 bases between. Germline CDR1 SEHNR, CDR2 FQNEAQ (reference sequence). The CDR3 consists of 12 residues. The DNA for the CDR3 is TGTGCCAGCAGCTCCTACCTATCAGAAGCTTTCTTT. This gives the protein CASSSYLSEAFF.

V and J are TRBV11-3 and TRBJ2-5; 8 bases are a match to TRBD1. The CDR3 is 14 amino acids. The germline V gene has CDR1 SGHNT and CDR2 YENEEA. The V gene end was trimmed by 6 bases and the J gene end by 7 bases; junction bases not matched to a gene: 10. CDR3 nucleotides: TGTGCCAGCAGTTTCGACAGGGGACGTGGGACCCAGTACTTC. This translates into CASSFDRGRGTQYF.